Each of the 11 T cell receptor beta chains below was sequenced from the same sample in a study of blood T cells in healthy people across ages. Combining a sample-barcoded 5' primer with a J-beta primer mix, a second PCR ran for 7 to 11 cycles. TCRdb ran MiXCR on the 5' RACE reads and lists one entry per CDR3 protein. The data contain 1.8 million or so distinct CDR3 sequences, about two fifths of them singletons. Sequencing was performed on blood. The receptors derive from a human donor in good health.

The V gene is TRBV4-2, the J gene TRBJ2-4; perhaps TRBD1 as D (6 bases). The J call could be wrong; TRBJ2-7 is a better fit for the DNA end. The CDR3 is 18 amino acids. Per germline, CDR1 LGHNA and CDR2 YNFKEQ. CDR3 DNA sequence: TGTGCCAGCAGCCAAGATTTAGAATTGGGGGCCATCCCTCCCGAGCAGTACTTC. Its protein is CASSQDLELGAIPPEQYF.

On this clonotype itself: The junction departs from the called germline gene at one end, perhaps through a read error. This chain connects TRBV2 to TRBJ2-2, with a tentative D call TRBD2 (5 bases). Germline loops: CDR1 SNHLY, CDR2 FYNNEI. The CDR3 consists of 13 residues. CDR3 sequence (DNA): TGTGCCAGCAGTGAAGAGGTGACCGGGGAGCGGTTTTTT. It is translated as CASSEEVTGERFF.

The chain links TRBV4-1 to TRBJ1-4, with TRBD1 matching over 7 bases. Germline V gene lookup returns CDR1 MGHRA and CDR2 YSYEKL. The CDR3 sequence is 15 residues long. J was trimmed by 4 bases and V by 2 bases; bases with no gene match: 4. CDR3 sequence reads: CASSQSGTVNEKLFF. Here the CDR3 DNA reads TGCGCCAGCAGCCAATCCGGGACAGTTAATGAAAAACTGTTTTTT.

This clonotype was counted between two and nine times. The chain couples TRBV29-1 to TRBJ2-7; the match to TRBD1 covers 8 bases. The CDR3 sequence is 14 residues long. CDR1 and CDR2 (germline): SQVTM, ANQGSEA. Losses at the gene ends were 7 bases for V and 3 bases for J; bases not matched to a gene: 11. The CDR3 region has the DNA TGCAGCGCAGTTAGACAGGGGCATGGCTACGAGCAGTACTTC. It encodes CSAVRQGHGYEQYF.

This clonotype was recorded a few times. The rearrangement links TRBV5-1 to TRBJ2-3; 8 nucleotides align to TRBD1. This CDR3 has 15 residues. CDR1 is SGHRS and CDR2 is YFSETQ in the germline V gene. The V gene end was trimmed by 4 bases and the J gene end by 3 bases; junction bases not matched to a gene: 7. CDR3 loop: CASSGGGQGTDTQYF. For the CDR3, the DNA is TGCGCCAGCAGCGGGGGCGGACAGGGAACAGATACGCAGTATTTT.

The chain joins TRBV12-3 or TRBV12-4 to TRBJ2-3, with TRBD1 matching over 11 bases. The CDR3 is made up of 15 amino acids. V lost 10 bases, J lost 5 bases, and 11 bases stayed unmatched. The CDR3 reads CANSRTGGFIDTQYF. The CDR3 nucleotides read TGTGCCAACAGCCGGACAGGGGGCTTCATAGATACGCAGTATTTT.

Concerning this clonotype itself: This sequence may be a read error, since a much larger clone differs from it by one base. The chain is built from TRBV24-1 and TRBJ1-2; 10 bases agree with TRBD1. Germline assignment: CDR1 KGHDR and CDR2 SFDVKD. CDR3 length: 15 residues. V gave up 4 bases and J gave up 2 bases; unmatched junction bases: 3. The CDR3 loop reads CATSEPGQGNYGYTF. The DNA of the CDR3 is TGTGCCACCAGTGAGCCGGGACAGGGGAACTATGGCTACACCTTC.

The chain joins TRBV11-2 to TRBJ2-7; D ambiguous. Germline V gene lookup returns CDR1 SGHAT and CDR2 FQNNGV. V was pared by 1 base and J by 2 bases, with 12 bases between. This CDR3 contains 15 residues. This chain's CDR3 is CASSLVPGVPYEQYF. CDR3 in DNA: TGTGCCAGCAGCTTAGTCCCGGGTGTACCCTACGAGCAGTACTTC.

This clonotype appeared many times. V gene TRBV7-9 combines with J gene TRBJ2-4, with 7 positions matching TRBD2. Per germline, CDR1 SEHNR and CDR2 FQNEAQ (reference sequence). The V gene end was trimmed by 2 bases and the J gene end by 2 bases; junction bases not matched to a gene: 0. The CDR3 extends over 14 amino acids. CDR3 DNA sequence: TGTGCCAGCAGCTTAAGCGGGACCAAAAACATTCAGTACTTC. Residues: CASSLSGTKNIQYF.

V and J are TRBV7-2 and TRBJ2-7; tentatively, D is TRBD2 (5 bases). In germline, CDR1 is SGHTA, CDR2 FQGNSA. The CDR3 is 16 residues long. Between the trimmed V and J ends, which lost 5 bases and 3 bases, there was a span of 20 bases. The CDR3, as DNA: TGTGCCAGCAGCCCGACCTTTTATAGAGCGGACTACGAGCAGTACTTC. Protein product: CASSPTFYRADYEQYF.

The rearrangement joins TRBV9 to TRBJ2-1; 11 bases fit TRBD1. This CDR3 has 18 amino acids. CDR1 SGDLS and CDR2 YYNGEE come from the germline V gene. V was pared by 0 bases and J by 0 bases, with 5 bases of the junction left unmatched. CDR3 in amino acids: CASSVGDRGTSSYNEQFF. For the CDR3, the DNA is TGTGCCAGCAGCGTAGGGGACAGGGGGACGAGCTCCTACAATGAGCAGTTCTTC.